This TCR beta chain was observed in a study of beta chain features in type 1 diabetes. Study overall: Regarding age, gender and cell yields, patients proved similar to healthy donors. Summed over all samples, the examined sorted cells came to 85 million to 140 million. General study points: A moderate, significant TCRB CDR3 shortening appeared in type 1 diabetes across four CD4+ subsets. Reads derived from cDNA could over-represent cells showing high TCR expression.

The CDR3 runs 14 residues. The germline V gene encodes CDR1 MNHEY and CDR2 SVGAGI. V lost 6 bases, J lost 2 bases, and 6 bases stayed unmatched. This clone was observed a few times. Its cognate antigen is unknown. What was sequenced were expressed TCRB transcripts, since all of the isolated RNA had been reverse transcribed. Some clones are missing from TCRdb's copy, which holds only in-frame ones; the method was immunoSEQ multiplex PCR. The data hold fewer than 300,000 clones, with approximately 11% observed a single time. The V gene is TRBV6-5, the J gene TRBJ1-2, with TRBD1 identical over 7 bases. Sequencing was performed on naive CD4+ T cells from blood. This TCR came from a man aged 30 to 45 with type 1 diabetes. CDR3 region: CASRRQGDNYGYTF. CDR3 in DNA: TGTGCCAGCAGAAGACAGGGAGACAACTATGGCTACACCTTC.